This TCR beta chain was recorded in a study of CD8 T cells in ankylosing spondylitis. TCRdb ran MiXCR on the 5' RACE reads and lists one entry per CDR3 protein. The table includes around 130,000 distinct CDR3 sequences, about 13% detected once. In its sample, this clonotype was seen many times. This sequence originates from a female donor with ankylosing spondylitis or in good health (not recorded which). Sequencing was carried out using blood, either unsorted or a sorted T cell fraction (not recorded which).

The CDR3, as DNA: TGTGCCAGCACTGCTGCCTTGGATGCTTTCTTT. Encoded protein: CASTAALDAFF. The rearrangement uses TRBV2 and TRBJ1-1; D unclear. Between the trimmed V and J ends, which lost 7 bases and 11 bases, there was a span of 14 bases. CDR3 length: 11 residues. Germline V gives CDR1 SNHLY, CDR2 FYNNEI.